A single sample gave rise to the 20 T cell receptor beta chains below, sequenced in a study of HIV-infected patients and healthy controls (dated by TCRdb to between 2012 and 2015). Whole blood was used without cell fractionation, so all unsorted peripheral T cells were reflected in the repertoire. The library was prepared using 5' RACE. Instrument on record: Illumina MiSeq. Reverse transcription of 400 to 650 ng RNA was performed with SuperScript III using primers directed against the alpha and beta constant regions. Alpha and beta chain libraries were generated separately via chain-specific third strand synthesis with multiplexing indices. TCRdb passed the public sequencing reads through fastp at Q25 and MiXCR, retaining productive beta sequences. Rows are unified per CDR3 protein, each entry keeping the most common DNA and genes. For this sample the table gives some 10,000 distinct CDR3 sequences, of which around 8% were detected only once. The ten largest clones add up to 5% to 6.5% of the sample.

Sequencing input: blood. Every receptor here comes from an adult in good health.

This clonotype was seen at least ten times. The gene calls are TRBV7-9 and TRBJ2-7; D possibly corresponds to TRBD1 (5 bases). Deletions cut 5 bases from V and 4 bases from J, with 9 bases between. The CDR3 runs to 12 residues. Germline CDR1 and CDR2: SEHNR and FQNEAQ (reference sequence). The CDR3 coding sequence is TGTGCCAGCAGCCCTAAGGGGTACGAGCAGTACTTC. Protein product: CASSPKGYEQYF.

This clonotype is classed as medium-sized. The DNA for the CDR3 is TGTGCCAGTAGTTCCCTAAGTGGGAATGAGCAGTTCTTC. Translation: CASSSLSGNEQFF. The V call is TRBV19, the J call TRBJ2-1; D remains ambiguous. This CDR3 spans 13 amino acids. V was cut by 5 bases and J by 7 bases, with 12 bases left in between. Looked up from germline, CDR1 is LNHDA and CDR2 is SQIVND (reference sequence).

In its sample, this clonotype ranks as medium-sized. The chain carries TRBV29-1 and TRBJ2-5; weak D call: TRBD1 (6 bases). Germline CDR1 SQVTM, CDR2 ANQGSEA. The CDR3 has 13 amino acids. Trimming removed 7 bases at V and 5 bases at J, with 17 bases between. CDR3 sequence (DNA): TGCAGCGCCCGATCGTACAGGGCGGAGACCCAGTACTTC. It encodes CSARSYRAETQYF.

Relative to its sample, this clonotype is medium-sized. J is TRBJ1-5 and V is TRBV28, with a weak D call TRBD1 (5 bases). V was cut by 6 bases and J by 4 bases, with 7 bases left in between. Germline CDR1 reads MDHEN; CDR2 reads SYDVKM. The CDR3 spans 12 residues. The CDR3 nucleotides are TGTGCCAGCAGGTGGGGGAATCAGCCCCAGCATTTT. Translation gives CASRWGNQPQHF.

This clonotype was observed a handful of times. The chain is built from TRBV12-3 or TRBV12-4 and TRBJ2-7; D gene unclear. This CDR3 spans 13 amino acids. The germline V and J ends were trimmed by 8 bases and 0 bases, with 11 bases remaining between them. This chain's CDR3 is CASASHSSYEQYF. CDR3 DNA sequence: TGTGCCAGCGCTAGTCATAGCTCCTACGAGCAGTACTTC.

CDR3 amino acids: CASSVLQGSAWETQYF. DNA for the CDR3: TGTGCCAGCAGTGTCCTCCAGGGGTCGGCGTGGGAGACCCAGTACTTC. This rearrangement joins TRBV6-1 to TRBJ2-5, with D tentatively TRBD1 (6 bases). Looked up from germline, CDR1 is MNHNS and CDR2 is SASEGT. Trimming shortened V by 4 bases and J by 5 bases, and 20 bases separated the two germline ends. This CDR3 is built from 16 residues.

This clonotype was seen ten or more times. V gene TRBV9 combines with J gene TRBJ2-5; maybe TRBD1 (6 bases). This CDR3 has 13 residues. Germline lookup yields CDR1 SGDLS and CDR2 YYNGEE. Trimming stripped 4 bases from V and 4 bases from J, with 11 bases between. CDR3: CASSQGSRETQYF. The CDR3 nucleotides are TGTGCCAGCAGCCAGGGGAGCCGAGAGACCCAGTACTTC.

This clonotype was observed at least ten times. The chain couples TRBV19 to TRBJ2-7; D uncertain. Trimming cost V 7 bases and J 2 bases, with 12 bases left between them. Germline CDR1 and CDR2: LNHDA and SQIVND (reference sequence). The CDR3 covers 13 residues. The CDR3, as DNA: TGTGCCAGTAAAGACGGAGAAACCTACGAGCAGTACTTC. As protein: CASKDGETYEQYF.

The table lists this clonotype with many counts. The chain links TRBV28 to TRBJ2-2; unclear D gene. The CDR3 covers 14 residues. Germline CDR1 and CDR2: MDHEN and SYDVKM. V gave up 3 bases and J gave up 1 base, with 6 bases separating them. The CDR3, as DNA: TGTGCCAGCAGTTTTTGGGGGAACACCGGGGAGCTGTTTTTT. It specifies CASSFWGNTGELFF.

Within the sample, this clonotype is medium-sized (0.01 to 0.1%). The chain combines TRBV9 with TRBJ2-1; TRBD1 aligns across 10 bases. The V gene end was trimmed by 0 bases and the J gene end by 9 bases; junction bases not matched to a gene: 9. The CDR3 covers 16 residues. Germline CDR1 reads SGDLS; CDR2 reads YYNGEE. CDR3 in DNA: TGTGCCAGCAGCGTAGACCCGGGACAGGGGTTAGGTGAGCAGTTCTTC. It yields the protein CASSVDPGQGLGEQFF.

This clonotype was detected ten times or more. The V and J genes are TRBV6-2 or TRBV6-3 and TRBJ2-6; TRBD2 aligns across 7 bases. This CDR3 comprises 16 residues. After removal of 8 bases from V and 0 bases from J, the junction contained 7 bases not matched to a gene. Looked up from germline, CDR1 is MNHEY and CDR2 is SVGEGT. CDR3 amino acids: CASFGRESSGANVLTF. The CDR3 region has the DNA TGTGCCAGCTTCGGGCGGGAGAGCTCTGGGGCCAACGTCCTGACTTTC.

By share, this clonotype ranks as medium-sized. The gene calls are TRBV3-1 and TRBJ2-5; 13 bases line up with TRBD2. The CDR3 contains 16 residues. V lost 1 base and J lost 5; bases outside the gene matches: 4. The germline CDR1 and CDR2 sequences are LGHDT and YNNKEL (reference sequence). The CDR3 sequence: CASSQATSGRAETQYF. CDR3 nucleotide sequence: TGTGCCAGCAGCCAAGCCACTAGCGGGAGGGCCGAGACCCAGTACTTC.

Only a few counts were recorded for this clonotype. The chain has TRBV3-1 and TRBJ2-2; D not resolved. Germline lookup yields CDR1 LGHDT and CDR2 YNNKEL (reference sequence). This CDR3 is 13 amino acids long. V lost 4 bases to trimming and J lost 2 bases, with 5 bases between them. In DNA, the CDR3 is TGTGCCAGCAGCCCTCCCAACACCGGGGAGCTGTTTTTT. Translated: CASSPPNTGELFF.

By sample fraction, this clonotype is medium-sized (0.01 to 0.1%). This chain links TRBV20-1 with TRBJ2-7; D may be TRBD2 (5 bases). V lost 3 bases to trimming and J lost 6 bases, with 12 bases between them. CDR3 length: 12 amino acids. From germline, CDR1 is DFQATT and CDR2 SNEGSKA (reference sequence). CDR3 amino acids: CSASGVLFEQYF. In DNA form, the CDR3 reads TGCAGTGCTAGCGGGGTTCTCTTCGAGCAGTACTTC.

V gene TRBV28 combines with J gene TRBJ2-7; TRBD2 matches 7 bases. J lost 4 bases, V lost 5 bases, and 2 bases had no gene match. CDR3 length equals 12 residues. Germline V gene data show CDR1 as MDHEN and CDR2 as SYDVKM. The CDR3 is CASSRSGYEQYF. The CDR3 nucleotides read TGTGCCAGCAGTCGTAGCGGGTACGAGCAGTACTTC.

This clonotype is medium-sized by share. The V and J genes are TRBV12-3 or TRBV12-4 and TRBJ1-6; D gene uncertain. CDR3 length: 10 residues. The CDR3 sequence is CAATNSPLHF. The CDR3 DNA reads as TGTGCAGCAACTAATTCACCCCTCCACTTT.

By share, this clonotype counts as medium-sized (0.01 to 0.1%). The V and J genes are TRBV5-5 and TRBJ2-7, with a weak D call TRBD1 (6 bases). The CDR3 is made up of 14 amino acids. Per germline, CDR1 SGHKS and CDR2 YYEKEE (reference sequence). With 1 base removed from V and 3 bases from J, the gap between germline ends came to 11 bases. The CDR3 sequence is CASSLWAGVYEQYF. As DNA, the CDR3 is TGTGCCAGCAGCTTGTGGGCAGGGGTCTACGAGCAGTACTTC.

There are a few counts of this clonotype. The genes are TRBV5-6 and TRBJ1-1; D unclear. Germline V lookup: CDR1 SGHDT, CDR2 YYEEEE. The CDR3 extends over 15 amino acids. Deletions cut 1 base from V and 11 bases from J, with 21 bases between. DNA for the CDR3: TGTGCCAGCAGCTTGCTAGACGGAGGCCCGCGGTTGGCTTTCTTT. Translation: CASSLLDGGPRLAFF.

J is TRBJ1-1 and V is TRBV2; the D gene is possibly TRBD1 (5 bases). Trimming pared 9 bases from V and 5 bases from J, leaving 10 bases between. The CDR3 is made up of 11 amino acids. Germline V lookup: CDR1 SNHLY, CDR2 FYNNEI. The CDR3: CARQERTEAFF. The CDR3 DNA reads as TGTGCCAGACAGGAGAGGACTGAAGCTTTCTTT.

This clonotype was picked up many times. CDR3 loop: CASSGALNTEAFF. The CDR3 region has the DNA TGTGCCAGCAGTGGAGCTTTGAACACTGAAGCTTTCTTT. The chain links TRBV2 to TRBJ1-1; D ambiguous. V was shortened by 4 bases and J by 0 bases, with 6 bases between the two germline ends. The V gene's germline CDR1 is SNHLY and CDR2 FYNNEI. The CDR3 covers 13 residues.